The clone carrying this T cell receptor (beta chain) was detected a few times. The antigen is not known. This entry belongs to a study of identical twins. Overall study findings and caveats: Fewer insertions were carried by abundant cord blood beta clonotypes, but none was seen in memory repertoires. Less excess twin sharing appeared in beta out-of-frame sequences.

TCRdb itself ran the 5' RACE reads through MiXCR, one entry per CDR3 protein. The sample holds about 660,000 distinct CDR3 sequences, 8.5% to 9% seen once. Everyone who donated was a healthy Caucasian. V was shortened by 6 bases and J by 7 bases, with 18 bases between the two germline ends. Germline V gene sequence: CDR1 SQVTM, CDR2 ANQGSEA. The CDR3 consists of 13 residues. These data were also reused for a study on yellow fever vaccine responses in identical twins.

V usage is TRBV29-1 and J usage is TRBJ2-5, with a weak D call TRBD1 (5 bases). The sequence came from a woman younger than 35 in good health. Sequencing used PBMCs. The CDR3, as DNA: TGCAGCGTCCCACCCACTGGGGCGGCGACCCAGTACTTC. It codes for CSVPPTGAATQYF.